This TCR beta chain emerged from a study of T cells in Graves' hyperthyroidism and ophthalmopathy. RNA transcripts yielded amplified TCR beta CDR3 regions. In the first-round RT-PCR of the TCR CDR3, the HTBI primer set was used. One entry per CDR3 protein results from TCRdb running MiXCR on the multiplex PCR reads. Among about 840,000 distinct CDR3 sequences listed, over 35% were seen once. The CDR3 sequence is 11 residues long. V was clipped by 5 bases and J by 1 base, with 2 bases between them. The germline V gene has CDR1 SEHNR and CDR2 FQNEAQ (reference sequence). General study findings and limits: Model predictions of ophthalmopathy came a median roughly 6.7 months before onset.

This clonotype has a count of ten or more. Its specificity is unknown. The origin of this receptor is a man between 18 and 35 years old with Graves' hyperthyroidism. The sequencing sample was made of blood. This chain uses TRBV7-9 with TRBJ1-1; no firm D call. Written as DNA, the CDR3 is TGTGCCAGCAGCCAGAACACTGAAGCTTTCTTT. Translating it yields CASSQNTEAFF.